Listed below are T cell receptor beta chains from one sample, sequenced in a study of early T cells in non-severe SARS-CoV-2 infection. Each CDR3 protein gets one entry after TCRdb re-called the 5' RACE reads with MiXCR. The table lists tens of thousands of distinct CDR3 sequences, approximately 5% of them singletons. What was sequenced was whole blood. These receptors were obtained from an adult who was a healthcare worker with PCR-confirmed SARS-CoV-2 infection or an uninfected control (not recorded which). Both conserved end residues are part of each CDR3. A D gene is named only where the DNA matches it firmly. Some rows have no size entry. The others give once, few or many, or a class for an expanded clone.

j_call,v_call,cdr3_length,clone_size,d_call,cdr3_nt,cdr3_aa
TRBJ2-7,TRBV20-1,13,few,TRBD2,TGCAGTGGGCGTGGCGGGAGGTACTACGAGCAGTACTTC,CSGRGGRYYEQYF
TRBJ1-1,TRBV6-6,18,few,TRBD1,TGTGCCAGCACCTCACCCCCGGGACAGGGAGGTGTGAACACTGAAGCTTTCTTT,CASTSPPGQGGVNTEAFF
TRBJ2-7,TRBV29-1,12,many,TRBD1,TGCAGCGTGCTCTCAGGGGGATACGAGCAGTACTTC,CSVLSGGYEQYF
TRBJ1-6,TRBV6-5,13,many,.,TGTGCCAGCAGCCCCGGATTGACCTCACCCCTCCACTTT,CASSPGLTSPLHF
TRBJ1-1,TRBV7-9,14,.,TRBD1,TGTGCCAGCAGCGCAAGACAGGGGGACACTGAAGCTTTCTTT,CASSARQGDTEAFF
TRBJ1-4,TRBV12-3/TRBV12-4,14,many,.,TGTGCCAGCAGTTTTTGGGGGGCAGGTGAAAAACTGTTTTTT,CASSFWGAGEKLFF
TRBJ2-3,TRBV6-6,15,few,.,TGTGCCAGCAGTTACTTGGGGACCTCAGGGAATACGCAGTATTTT,CASSYLGTSGNTQYF
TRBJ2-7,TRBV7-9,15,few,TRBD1,TGTGCCAGCAGCTCAACCGGGACAGGGGCCTACGAGCAGTACTTC,CASSSTGTGAYEQYF
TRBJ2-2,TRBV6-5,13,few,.,TGTGCCAGCAGCCAGGGGTCGGGCGGGGAGCTGTTTTTT,CASSQGSGGELFF
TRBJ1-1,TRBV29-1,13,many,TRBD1,TGCAGCGTTGGCCGGGACAGGGTCACTGAAGCTTTCTTT,CSVGRDRVTEAFF
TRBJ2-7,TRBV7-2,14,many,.,TGTGCCAGCAGCTTAGGGAGACAGCCCTACGAGCAGTACTTC,CASSLGRQPYEQYF
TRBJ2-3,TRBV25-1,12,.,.,TGTGCCAGCAGCAGCGACACAGATACGCAGTATTTT,CASSSDTDTQYF
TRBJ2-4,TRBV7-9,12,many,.,TGTGCCAGCAGCTTAGCGGCAAACATTCAGTACTTC,CASSLAANIQYF
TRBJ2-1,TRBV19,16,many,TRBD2,TGTGCCAGTAGTACTATTCTAGCGGTCTCCTACAATGAGCAGTTCTTC,CASSTILAVSYNEQFF
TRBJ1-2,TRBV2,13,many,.,TGTGCCAGCCTAAGGGGACCCAACTATGGCTACACCTTC,CASLRGPNYGYTF
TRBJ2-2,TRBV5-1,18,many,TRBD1,TGCGCCAGCAGCTTGGAATCGCCGGGACAGGGAGGAACCGGGGAGCTGTTTTTT,CASSLESPGQGGTGELFF
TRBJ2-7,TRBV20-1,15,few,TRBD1,TGCAGTGCTAGTGGCGGGACAGGGTACTCCTACGAGCAGTACTTC,CSASGGTGYSYEQYF
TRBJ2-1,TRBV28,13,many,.,TGTGCCAGCAGTCCACCCGGTGACGGTGAGCAGTTCTTC,CASSPPGDGEQFF
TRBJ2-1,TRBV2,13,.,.,TGTGCCAGCAACGGTGAGGCGGGCAATGAGCAGTTCTTC,CASNGEAGNEQFF
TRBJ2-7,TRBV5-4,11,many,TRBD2,TGTGCCAGCAGCGAAGCGGGAGAGCAGTACTTC,CASSEAGEQYF
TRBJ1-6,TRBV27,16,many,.,TGTGCCAGCAGCCGAAGAGGGACAAGTAATAATTCACCCCTCCACTTT,CASSRRGTSNNSPLHF
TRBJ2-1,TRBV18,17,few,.,TGTGCCAGCTCACCAGGGTTTGCAGGCGACTCTTACAATGAGCAGTTCTTC,CASSPGFAGDSYNEQFF
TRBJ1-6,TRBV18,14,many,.,TGTGCCAGCTCACCATCAAGAACGGATTCACCCCTCCACTTT,CASSPSRTDSPLHF
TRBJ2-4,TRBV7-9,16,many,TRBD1,TGTGCCAGCAGCTTAGGGACAGGGGGCGCCAAAAACATTCAGTACTTC,CASSLGTGGAKNIQYF
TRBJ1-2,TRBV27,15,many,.,TGTGCCAGCACCTGGGCCCCAGGGGCCAGCTATGGCTACACCTTC,CASTWAPGASYGYTF
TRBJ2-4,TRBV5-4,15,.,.,TGTGCCAGCAGCTTGGCCGGGACGGAAGCAAACATTCAGTACTTC,CASSLAGTEANIQYF
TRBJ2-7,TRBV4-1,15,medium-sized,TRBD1,TGCGCCAGCAGCCAAACACCGGGACAGGGGTCCGAGCAGTACTTC,CASSQTPGQGSEQYF
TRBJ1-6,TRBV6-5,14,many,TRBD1,TGTGCCAGCAGTTACCAGGGGGAGGATTCACCCCTCCACTTT,CASSYQGEDSPLHF
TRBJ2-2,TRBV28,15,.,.,TGTGCCAGCAGTTCGACAGGGAGGAGCACCGGGGAGCTGTTTTTT,CASSSTGRSTGELFF
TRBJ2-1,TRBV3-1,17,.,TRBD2,TGTGCCAGCAGCCAAGCCTATAGCGGGGCCACGTACAATGAGCAGTTCTTC,CASSQAYSGATYNEQFF
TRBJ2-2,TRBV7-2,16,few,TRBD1,TGTGCCAGCAGCCGGTTCGGACAGGGGGCCACCGGGGAGCTGTTTTTT,CASSRFGQGATGELFF
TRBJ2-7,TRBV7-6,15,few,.,TGTGCCAGCAGCCCAGAGACAGGGAGGTCCTACGAGCAGTACTTC,CASSPETGRSYEQYF
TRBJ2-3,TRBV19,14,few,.,TGTGCCAGTATCGAGGGGGGGCCAGGAGATACGCAGTATTTT,CASIEGGPGDTQYF
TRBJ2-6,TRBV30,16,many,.,TGTGCCTGGAGTGTATCTAAGCGATCTGGGGCCAACGTCCTGACTTTC,CAWSVSKRSGANVLTF
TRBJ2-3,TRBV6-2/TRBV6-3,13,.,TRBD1,TGTGCCAGCAAGGACAGGAGCACAGATACGCAGTATTTT,CASKDRSTDTQYF
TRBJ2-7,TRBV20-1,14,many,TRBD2,TGCAGTGCCCGGTGGGGGGAGGGCCAGTACGAGCAGTACTTC,CSARWGEGQYEQYF
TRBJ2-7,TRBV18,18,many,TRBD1,TGTGCCAGCTCACCACCCAACCCGGGACAGGGGGGCTCCTACGAGCAGTACTTC,CASSPPNPGQGGSYEQYF
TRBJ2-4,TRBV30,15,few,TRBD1,TGTGCCTGGAGGATACCCGGGACAGGCAAAAACATTCAGTACTTC,CAWRIPGTGKNIQYF
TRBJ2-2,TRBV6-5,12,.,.,TGTGCCAGCAGTCAGAACACCGGGGAGCTGTTTTTT,CASSQNTGELFF
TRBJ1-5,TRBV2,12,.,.,TGTGCCAGCAGAGACCTCAATCAGCCCCAGCATTTT,CASRDLNQPQHF
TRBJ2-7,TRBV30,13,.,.,TGTGCCTGGAGATGGGCAGGGATCTACGAGCAGTACTTC,CAWRWAGIYEQYF
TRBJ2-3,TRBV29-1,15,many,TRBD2,TGCAGCGTCCTACCCCGACTAGCGGGAGATAGTACGCAGTATTTT,CSVLPRLAGDSTQYF
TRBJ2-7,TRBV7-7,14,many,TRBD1,TGTGCTAGCAGCTTAGCGACAGGGCCCTACGAGCAGTACTTC,CASSLATGPYEQYF
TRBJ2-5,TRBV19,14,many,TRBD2,TGTGCCAGTAACCTACTAGCGGGACAAGAGACCCAGTACTTC,CASNLLAGQETQYF
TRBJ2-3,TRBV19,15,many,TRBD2,TGTGCCAGTCGACGAACTAGCGGGGGGTGGGACGCGCAGTATTTT,CASRRTSGGWDAQYF
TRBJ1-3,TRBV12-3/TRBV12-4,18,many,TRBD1,TGTGCCAGCAGTTTTAATGAGTGGGGACAGGACTCTGGAAACACCATATATTTT,CASSFNEWGQDSGNTIYF
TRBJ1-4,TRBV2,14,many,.,TGTGCCAGCAGCACTGACAGGCTTAATGAAAAACTGTTTTTT,CASSTDRLNEKLFF
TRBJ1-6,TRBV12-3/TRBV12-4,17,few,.,TGTGCCAGCAGCGAAACCTTTTTGGGCCTTTATAATTCACCCCTCCACTTT,CASSETFLGLYNSPLHF
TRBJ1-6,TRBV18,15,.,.,TGTGCCAGCTCACCACAGGGGAACCGTAATTCACCCCTCCACTTT,CASSPQGNRNSPLHF
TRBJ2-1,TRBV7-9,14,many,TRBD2,TGTGCCAGCAGCTCCAGCGGGAATAGGAATGAGCAGTTCTTC,CASSSSGNRNEQFF
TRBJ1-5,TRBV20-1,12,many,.,TGCAGTGCATATGGGGCAGGCCAGCCCCAGCATTTT,CSAYGAGQPQHF
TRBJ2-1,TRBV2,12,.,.,TGTGCCAGCAGGACCGGGCATCCCAAGGAGTTCTTC,CASRTGHPKEFF